This T cell receptor (beta chain) was identified during a study of shared clonotypes between healthy human individuals. Trimming removed 11 bases from V and 8 bases from J; junction bases left unmatched: 9. The germline V gene has CDR1 LNHDA and CDR2 SQIVND (reference sequence). The CDR3 has 13 amino acids. TCRdb's table, derived via immunoSEQ multiplex PCR, lists solely in-frame clones and lacks some. The repertoire holds millions of clones, with approximately 94% as singletons. Naive CD8 cells comprised CD45RO-negative, CCR7-positively selected cells, excluding terminally differentiated effector memory CD45RA+ cells.

The rearrangement joins TRBV19 to TRBJ1-4; 9 bases are a match to TRBD1. Input material: naive CD8+ T cells sorted from blood. The source of this sequence is a man aged 18-30 years in good health. CDR3 in amino acids: CASTGGRGEKLFF. The DNA of the CDR3 is TGTGCCTCAACAGGGGGCAGGGGAGAAAAACTGTTTTTT.